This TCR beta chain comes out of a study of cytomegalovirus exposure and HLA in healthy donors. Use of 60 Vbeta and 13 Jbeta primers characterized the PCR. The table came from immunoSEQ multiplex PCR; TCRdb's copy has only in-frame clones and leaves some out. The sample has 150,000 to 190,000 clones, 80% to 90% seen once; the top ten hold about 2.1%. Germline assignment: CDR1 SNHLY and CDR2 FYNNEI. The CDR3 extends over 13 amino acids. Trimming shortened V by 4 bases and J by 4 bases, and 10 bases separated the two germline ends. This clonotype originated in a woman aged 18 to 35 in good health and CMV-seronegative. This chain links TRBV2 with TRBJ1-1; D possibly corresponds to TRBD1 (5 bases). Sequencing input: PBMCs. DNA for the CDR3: TGTGCCAGCAGTGTGGGGGGTGGCACTGAAGCTTTCTTT. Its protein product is CASSVGGGTEAFF.